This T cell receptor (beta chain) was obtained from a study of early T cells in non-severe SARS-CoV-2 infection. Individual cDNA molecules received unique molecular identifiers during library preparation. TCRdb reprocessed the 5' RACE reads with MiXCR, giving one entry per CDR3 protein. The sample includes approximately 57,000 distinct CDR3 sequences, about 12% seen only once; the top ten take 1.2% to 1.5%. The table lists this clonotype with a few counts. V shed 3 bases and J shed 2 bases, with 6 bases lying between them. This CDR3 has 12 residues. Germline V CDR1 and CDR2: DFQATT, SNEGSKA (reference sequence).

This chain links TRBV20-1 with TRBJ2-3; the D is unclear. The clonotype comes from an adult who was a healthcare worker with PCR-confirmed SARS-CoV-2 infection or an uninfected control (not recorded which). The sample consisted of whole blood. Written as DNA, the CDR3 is TGCAGTGCTAGCACAAACACAGATACGCAGTATTTT. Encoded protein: CSASTNTDTQYF.